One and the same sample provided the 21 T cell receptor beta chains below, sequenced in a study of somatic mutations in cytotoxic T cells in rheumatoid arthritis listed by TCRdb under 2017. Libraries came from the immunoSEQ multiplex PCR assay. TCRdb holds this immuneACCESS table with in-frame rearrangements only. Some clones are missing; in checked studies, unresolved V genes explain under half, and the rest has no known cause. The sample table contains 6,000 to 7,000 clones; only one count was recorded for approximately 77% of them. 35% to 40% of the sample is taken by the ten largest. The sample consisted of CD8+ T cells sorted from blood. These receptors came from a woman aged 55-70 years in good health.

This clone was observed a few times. For the CDR3, the DNA is TGTGCCAGCAGGCAACAGAGTGAGAATGAAAAACTGTTTTTT. It codes for CASRQQSENEKLFF. The chain joins TRBV6-1 to TRBJ1-4; D remains unclear. The CDR3 covers 14 residues. V was shortened by 6 bases and J by 5 bases, with 13 bases between the two germline ends. Germline-derived CDR1 and CDR2 are MNHNS and SASEGT.

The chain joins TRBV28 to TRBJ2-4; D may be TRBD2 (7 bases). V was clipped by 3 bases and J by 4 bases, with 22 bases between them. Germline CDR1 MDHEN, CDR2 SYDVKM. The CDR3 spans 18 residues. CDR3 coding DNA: TGTGCCAGCAGTTTTACAAGGGGCCCGGGGGGCCCTAAAAACATTCAGTACTTC. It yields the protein CASSFTRGPGGPKNIQYF.

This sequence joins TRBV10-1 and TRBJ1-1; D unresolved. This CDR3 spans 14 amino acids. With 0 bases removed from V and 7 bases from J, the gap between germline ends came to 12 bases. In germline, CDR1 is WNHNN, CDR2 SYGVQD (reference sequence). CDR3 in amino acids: CASSESMVRSEAFF. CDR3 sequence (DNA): TGCGCCAGCAGTGAGTCCATGGTTCGGAGTGAAGCTTTCTTT.

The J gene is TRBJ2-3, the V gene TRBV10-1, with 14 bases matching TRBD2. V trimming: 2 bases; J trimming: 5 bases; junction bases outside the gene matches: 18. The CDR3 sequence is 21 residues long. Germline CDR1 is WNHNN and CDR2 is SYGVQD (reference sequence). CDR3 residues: CASSETLTSGRAPGSGDTQYF. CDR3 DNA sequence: TGCGCCAGCAGTGAGACCCTGACTAGCGGGAGGGCCCCTGGTTCAGGAGATACGCAGTATTTT.

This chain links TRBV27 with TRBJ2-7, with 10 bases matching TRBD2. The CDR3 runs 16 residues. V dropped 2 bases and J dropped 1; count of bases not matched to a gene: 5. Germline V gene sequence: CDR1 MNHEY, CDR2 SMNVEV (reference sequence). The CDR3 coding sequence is TGTGCCAGCAGTTTACTAGCGGGAGCGGGGTCCTACGAGCAGTACTTC. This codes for CASSLLAGAGSYEQYF.

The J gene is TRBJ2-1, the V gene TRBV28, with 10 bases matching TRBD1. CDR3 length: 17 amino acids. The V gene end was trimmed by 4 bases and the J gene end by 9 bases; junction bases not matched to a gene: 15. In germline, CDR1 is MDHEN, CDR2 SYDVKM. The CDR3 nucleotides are TGTGCCAGCAGTTCCCAGAGGTTCACGGGACAGGGGATTGAGCAGTTCTTC. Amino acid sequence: CASSSQRFTGQGIEQFF.

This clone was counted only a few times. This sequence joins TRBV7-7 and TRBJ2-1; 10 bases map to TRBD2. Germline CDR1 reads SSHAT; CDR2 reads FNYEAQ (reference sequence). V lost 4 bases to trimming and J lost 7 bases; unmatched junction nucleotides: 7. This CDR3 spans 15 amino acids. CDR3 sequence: CASSSGLAPENEQFF. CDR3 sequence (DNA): TGTGCCAGCAGCTCGGGACTAGCGCCGGAAAATGAGCAGTTCTTC.

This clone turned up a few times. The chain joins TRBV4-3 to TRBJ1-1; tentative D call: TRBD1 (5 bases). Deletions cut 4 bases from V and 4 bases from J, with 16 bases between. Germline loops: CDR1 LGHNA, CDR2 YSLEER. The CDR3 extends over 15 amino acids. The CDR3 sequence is CASSPGRGVGTEAFF. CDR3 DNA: TGCGCCAGCAGCCCCGGTAGGGGCGTGGGCACTGAAGCTTTCTTT.

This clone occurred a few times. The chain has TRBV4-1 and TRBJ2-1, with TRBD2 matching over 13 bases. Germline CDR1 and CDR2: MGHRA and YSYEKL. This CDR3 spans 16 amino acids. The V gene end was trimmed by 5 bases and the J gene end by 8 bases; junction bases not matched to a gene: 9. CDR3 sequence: CASSFRTSGSVDEQFF. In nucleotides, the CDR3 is TGCGCCAGCAGCTTTAGGACTAGCGGGAGCGTGGATGAGCAGTTCTTC.

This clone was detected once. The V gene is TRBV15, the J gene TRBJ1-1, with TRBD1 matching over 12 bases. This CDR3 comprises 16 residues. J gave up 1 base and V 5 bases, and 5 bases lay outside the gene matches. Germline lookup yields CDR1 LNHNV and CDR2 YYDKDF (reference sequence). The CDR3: CATSGRDRGPNTEAFF. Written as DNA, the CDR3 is TGTGCCACCAGCGGAAGGGACAGGGGGCCGAACACTGAAGCTTTCTTT.

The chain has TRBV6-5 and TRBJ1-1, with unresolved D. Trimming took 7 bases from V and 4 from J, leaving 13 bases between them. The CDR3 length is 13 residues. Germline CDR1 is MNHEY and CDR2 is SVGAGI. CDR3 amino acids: CASNLRDTTEAFF. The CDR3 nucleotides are TGTGCCAGCAACCTACGTGACACCACTGAAGCTTTCTTT.

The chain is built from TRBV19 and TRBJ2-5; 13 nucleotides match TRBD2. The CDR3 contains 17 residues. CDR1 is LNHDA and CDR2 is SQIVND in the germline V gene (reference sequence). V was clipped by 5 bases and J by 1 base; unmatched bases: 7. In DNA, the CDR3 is TGTGCCAGTAGTCGGACTAGCGGGAGCGCCCTCCAAGAGACCCAGTACTTC. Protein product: CASSRTSGSALQETQYF.

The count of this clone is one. CDR3 nucleotides: TGTGCCAGAATCGCAGGAAAGACCTATGGCTACACCTTC. Encoded protein: CARIAGKTYGYTF. V and J are TRBV7-5 and TRBJ1-2; TRBD1, the table's D call, lacks a check against the DNA. TRBV7-5 is a documented pseudogene. The CDR3 runs to 13 residues.

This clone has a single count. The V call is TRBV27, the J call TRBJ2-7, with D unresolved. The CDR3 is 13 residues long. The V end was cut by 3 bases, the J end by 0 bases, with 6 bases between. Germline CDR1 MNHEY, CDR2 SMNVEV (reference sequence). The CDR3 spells CASSFSFSYEQYF. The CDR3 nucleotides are TGTGCCAGCAGTTTTAGCTTCTCCTACGAGCAGTACTTC.

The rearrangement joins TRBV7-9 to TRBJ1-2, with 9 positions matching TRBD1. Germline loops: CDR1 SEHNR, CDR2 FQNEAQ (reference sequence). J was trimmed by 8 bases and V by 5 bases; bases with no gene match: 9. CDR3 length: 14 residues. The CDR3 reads CASSASGTGKGYTF. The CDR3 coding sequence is TGTGCCAGCAGCGCATCCGGGACAGGGAAAGGCTACACCTTC.

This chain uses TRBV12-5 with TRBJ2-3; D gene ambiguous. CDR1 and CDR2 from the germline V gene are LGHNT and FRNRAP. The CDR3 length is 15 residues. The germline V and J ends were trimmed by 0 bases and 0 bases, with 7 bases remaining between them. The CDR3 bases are TGTGCTAGTGGTTTGGTAAGCATCAGCACAGATACGCAGTATTTT. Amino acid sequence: CASGLVSISTDTQYF.

The CDR3 is CASSLETGGGYGYTF. The CDR3 bases are TGTGCCAGCAGCTTAGAGACAGGGGGCGGGTATGGCTACACCTTC. V and J are TRBV13 and TRBJ1-2; 10 bases are shared with TRBD1. CDR3 size: 15 residues. Germline CDR1 is PRHDT and CDR2 is FYEKMQ (reference sequence). V was clipped by 1 base and J by 5 bases; unmatched bases: 4.

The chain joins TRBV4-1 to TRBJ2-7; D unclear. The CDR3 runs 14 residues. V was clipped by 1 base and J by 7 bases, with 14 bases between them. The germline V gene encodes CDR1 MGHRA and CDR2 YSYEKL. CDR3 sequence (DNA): TGCGCCAGCAGCCAAGGCCGAGCCTACGAGGAGCAGTACTTC. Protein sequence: CASSQGRAYEEQYF.

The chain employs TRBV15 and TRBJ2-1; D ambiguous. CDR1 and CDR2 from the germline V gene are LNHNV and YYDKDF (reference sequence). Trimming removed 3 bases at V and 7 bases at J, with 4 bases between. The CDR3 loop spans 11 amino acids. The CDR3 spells CATSSLNEQFF. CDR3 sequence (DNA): TGTGCCACCAGCAGCTTGAATGAGCAGTTCTTC.

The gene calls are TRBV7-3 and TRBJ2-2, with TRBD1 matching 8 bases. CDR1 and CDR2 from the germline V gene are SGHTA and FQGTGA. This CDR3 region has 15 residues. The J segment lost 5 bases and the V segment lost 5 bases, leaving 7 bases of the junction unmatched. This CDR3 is CASSRGQGRTGELFF. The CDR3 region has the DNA TGTGCCAGCAGCAGAGGACAGGGTCGAACCGGGGAGCTGTTTTTT.

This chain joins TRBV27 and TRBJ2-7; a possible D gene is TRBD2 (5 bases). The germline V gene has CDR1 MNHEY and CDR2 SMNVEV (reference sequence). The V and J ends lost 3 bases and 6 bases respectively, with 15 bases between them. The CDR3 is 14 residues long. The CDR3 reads CASSFMLAGSEQYF. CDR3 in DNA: TGTGCCAGCAGTTTTATGTTGGCGGGCTCCGAGCAGTACTTC.